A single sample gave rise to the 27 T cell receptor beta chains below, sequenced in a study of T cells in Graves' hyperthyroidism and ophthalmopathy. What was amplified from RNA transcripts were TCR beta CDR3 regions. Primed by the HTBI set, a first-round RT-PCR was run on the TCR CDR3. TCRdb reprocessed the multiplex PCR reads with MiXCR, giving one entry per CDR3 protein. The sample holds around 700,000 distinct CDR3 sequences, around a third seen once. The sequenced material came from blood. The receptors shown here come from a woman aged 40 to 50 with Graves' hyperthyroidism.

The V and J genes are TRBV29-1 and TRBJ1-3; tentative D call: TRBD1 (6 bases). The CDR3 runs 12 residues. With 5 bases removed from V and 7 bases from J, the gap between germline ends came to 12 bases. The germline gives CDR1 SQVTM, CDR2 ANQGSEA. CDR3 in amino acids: CSVSGGRNTIYF. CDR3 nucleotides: TGCAGCGTTAGCGGGGGCAGGAACACCATATATTTT.

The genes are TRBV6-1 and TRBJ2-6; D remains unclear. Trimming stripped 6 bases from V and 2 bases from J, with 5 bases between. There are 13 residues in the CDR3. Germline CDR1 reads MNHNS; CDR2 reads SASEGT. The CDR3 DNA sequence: TGTGCCAGCAGAAAAGCTGGGGCCAACGTCCTGACTTTC. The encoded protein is CASRKAGANVLTF.

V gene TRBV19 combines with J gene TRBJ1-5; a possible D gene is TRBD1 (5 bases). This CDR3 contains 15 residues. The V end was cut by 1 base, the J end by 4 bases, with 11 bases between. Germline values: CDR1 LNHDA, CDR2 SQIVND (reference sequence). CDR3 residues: CASSIVGDGNQPQHF. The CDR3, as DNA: TGTGCCAGTAGTATAGTTGGGGACGGGAATCAGCCCCAGCATTTT.

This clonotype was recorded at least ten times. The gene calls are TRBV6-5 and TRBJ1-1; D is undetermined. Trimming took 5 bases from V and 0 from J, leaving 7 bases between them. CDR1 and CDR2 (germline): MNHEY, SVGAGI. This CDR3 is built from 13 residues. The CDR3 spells CASSTSLNTEAFF. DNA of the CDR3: TGTGCCAGCAGTACATCTCTGAACACTGAAGCTTTCTTT.

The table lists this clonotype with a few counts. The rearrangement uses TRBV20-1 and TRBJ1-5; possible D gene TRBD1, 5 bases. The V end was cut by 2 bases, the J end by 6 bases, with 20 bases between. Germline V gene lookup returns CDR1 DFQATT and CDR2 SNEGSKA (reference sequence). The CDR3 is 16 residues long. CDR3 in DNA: TGCAGTGCTAGAAACTTGGGGGAGGGAGCGGGTCAGCCCCAGCATTTT. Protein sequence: CSARNLGEGAGQPQHF.

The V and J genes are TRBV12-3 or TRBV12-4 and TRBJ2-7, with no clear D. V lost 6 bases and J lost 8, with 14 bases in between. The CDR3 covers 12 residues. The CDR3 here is CASSLVGYKQYF. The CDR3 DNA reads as TGTGCCAGCAGCCTGGTAGGGTACAAGCAGTACTTC.

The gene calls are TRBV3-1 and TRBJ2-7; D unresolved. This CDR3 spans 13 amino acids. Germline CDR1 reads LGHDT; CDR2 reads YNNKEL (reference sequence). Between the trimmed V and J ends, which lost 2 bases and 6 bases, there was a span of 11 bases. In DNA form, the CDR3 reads TGTGCCAGCAGCCAATTCCCGGCGTCCGAGCAGTACTTC. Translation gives CASSQFPASEQYF.

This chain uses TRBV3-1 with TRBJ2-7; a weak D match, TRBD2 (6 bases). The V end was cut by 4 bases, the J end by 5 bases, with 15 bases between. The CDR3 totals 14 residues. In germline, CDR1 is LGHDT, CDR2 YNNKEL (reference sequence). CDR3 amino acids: CASSPTYGSHEQYF. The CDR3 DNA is TGTGCCAGCAGCCCGACTTACGGGAGCCACGAGCAGTACTTC.

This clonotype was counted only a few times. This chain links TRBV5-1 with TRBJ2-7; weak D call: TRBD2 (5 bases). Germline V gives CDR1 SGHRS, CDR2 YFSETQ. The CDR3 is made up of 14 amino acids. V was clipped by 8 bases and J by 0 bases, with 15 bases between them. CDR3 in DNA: TGCGCCAGTAGGAGCGGTCCGGGCTCCTACGAGCAGTACTTC. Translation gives CASRSGPGSYEQYF.

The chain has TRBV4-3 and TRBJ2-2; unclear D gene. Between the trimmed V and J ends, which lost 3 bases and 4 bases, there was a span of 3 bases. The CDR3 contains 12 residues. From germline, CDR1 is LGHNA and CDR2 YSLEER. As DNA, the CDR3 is TGCGCCAGCAGCCATTCCACCGGGGAGCTGTTTTTT. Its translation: CASSHSTGELFF.

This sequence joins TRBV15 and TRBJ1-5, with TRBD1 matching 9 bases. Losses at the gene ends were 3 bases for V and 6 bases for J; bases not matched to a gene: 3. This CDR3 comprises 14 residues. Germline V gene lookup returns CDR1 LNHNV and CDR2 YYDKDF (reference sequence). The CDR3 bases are TGTGCCACCAGCAGTGGGACAGGGCGTCAGCCCCAGCATTTT. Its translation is CATSSGTGRQPQHF.

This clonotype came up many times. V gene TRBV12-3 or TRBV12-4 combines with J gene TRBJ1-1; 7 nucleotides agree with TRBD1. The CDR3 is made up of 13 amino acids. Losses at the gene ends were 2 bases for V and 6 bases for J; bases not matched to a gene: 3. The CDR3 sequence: CASSLQGEAEAFF. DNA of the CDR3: TGTGCCAGCAGTTTACAGGGGGAGGCTGAAGCTTTCTTT.

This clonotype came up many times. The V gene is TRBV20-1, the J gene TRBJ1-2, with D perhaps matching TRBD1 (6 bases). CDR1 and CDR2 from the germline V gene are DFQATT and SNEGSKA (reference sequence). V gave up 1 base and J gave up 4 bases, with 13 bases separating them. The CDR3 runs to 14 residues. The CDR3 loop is CSARGTPTGYGYTF. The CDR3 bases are TGCAGTGCTAGAGGTACCCCGACAGGCTATGGCTACACCTTC.

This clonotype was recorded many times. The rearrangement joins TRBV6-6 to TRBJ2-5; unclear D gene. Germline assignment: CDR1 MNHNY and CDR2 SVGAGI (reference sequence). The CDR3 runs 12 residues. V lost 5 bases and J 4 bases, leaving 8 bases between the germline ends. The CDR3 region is CASSGAGETQYF. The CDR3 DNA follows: TGTGCCAGCAGTGGAGCCGGAGAGACCCAGTACTTC.

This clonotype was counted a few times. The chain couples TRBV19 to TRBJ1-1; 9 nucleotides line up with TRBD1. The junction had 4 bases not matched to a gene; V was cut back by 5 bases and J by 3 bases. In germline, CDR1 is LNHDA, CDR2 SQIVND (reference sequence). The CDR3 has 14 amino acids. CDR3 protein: CASSERTGDTEAFF. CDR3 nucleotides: TGTGCCAGTAGTGAAAGGACAGGGGACACTGAAGCTTTCTTT.

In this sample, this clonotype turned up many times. The DNA of the CDR3 is TGCAGCGTCCTATCCGGGACAGGGGAGGAGATGCCCTATGGCTACACCTTC. It is translated as CSVLSGTGEEMPYGYTF. The V and J genes are TRBV29-1 and TRBJ1-2, with 10 bases lining up with TRBD1. From germline, CDR1 is SQVTM and CDR2 ANQGSEA. J lost 4 bases, V lost 6 bases, and 17 bases had no gene match. CDR3 length: 17 amino acids.

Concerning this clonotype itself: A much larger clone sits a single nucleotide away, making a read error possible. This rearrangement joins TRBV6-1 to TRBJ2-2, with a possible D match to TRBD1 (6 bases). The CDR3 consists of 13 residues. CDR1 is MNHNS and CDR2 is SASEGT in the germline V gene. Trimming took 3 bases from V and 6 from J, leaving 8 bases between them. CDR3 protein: CASSDRTAGELFF. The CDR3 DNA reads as TGTGCCAGCAGTGATCGGACAGCCGGGGAGCTGTTTTTT.

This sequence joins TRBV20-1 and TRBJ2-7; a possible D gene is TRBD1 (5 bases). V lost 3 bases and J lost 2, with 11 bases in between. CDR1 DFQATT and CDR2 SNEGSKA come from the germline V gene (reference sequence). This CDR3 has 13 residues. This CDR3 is CSARPGNTYEQYF. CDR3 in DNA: TGCAGTGCTAGGCCAGGGAACACCTACGAGCAGTACTTC.

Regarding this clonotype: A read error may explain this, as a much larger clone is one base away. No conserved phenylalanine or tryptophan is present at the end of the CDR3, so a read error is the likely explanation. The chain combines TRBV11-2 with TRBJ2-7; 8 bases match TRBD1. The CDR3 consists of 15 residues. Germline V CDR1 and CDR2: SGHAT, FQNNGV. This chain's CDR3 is CASSPVLGQGYEQYL. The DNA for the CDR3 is TGCGCCAGCAGCCCGGTCCTAGGACAGGGTTACGAGCAGTACCTC.

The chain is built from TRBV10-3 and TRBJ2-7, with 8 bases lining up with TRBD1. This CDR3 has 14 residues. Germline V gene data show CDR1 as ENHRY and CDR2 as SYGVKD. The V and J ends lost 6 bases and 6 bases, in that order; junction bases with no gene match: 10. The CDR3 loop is CAISLDRGFSEQYF. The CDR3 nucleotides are TGTGCCATCAGCTTAGACAGGGGCTTCTCCGAGCAGTACTTC.

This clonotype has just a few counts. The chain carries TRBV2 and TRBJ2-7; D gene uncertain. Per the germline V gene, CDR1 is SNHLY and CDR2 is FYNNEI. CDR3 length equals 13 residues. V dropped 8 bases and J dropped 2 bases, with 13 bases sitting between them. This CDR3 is CASQGAGPYEQYF. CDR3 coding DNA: TGTGCCAGCCAAGGTGCCGGGCCCTACGAGCAGTACTTC.

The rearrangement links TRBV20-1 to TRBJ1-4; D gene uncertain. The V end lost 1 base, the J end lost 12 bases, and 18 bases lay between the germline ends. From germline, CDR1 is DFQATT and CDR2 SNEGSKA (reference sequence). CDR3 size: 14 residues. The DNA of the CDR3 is TGCAGTGCTAGAGTTCTCGGCCAGAGTCGCGAACTGTTTTTT. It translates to CSARVLGQSRELFF.

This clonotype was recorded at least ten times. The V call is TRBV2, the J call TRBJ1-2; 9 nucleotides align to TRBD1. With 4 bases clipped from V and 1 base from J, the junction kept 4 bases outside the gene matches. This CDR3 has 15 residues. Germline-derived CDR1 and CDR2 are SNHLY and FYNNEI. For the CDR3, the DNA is TGTGCCAGCAGTGCCGGACAGGGGAGTAACTATGGCTACACCTTC. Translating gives CASSAGQGSNYGYTF.

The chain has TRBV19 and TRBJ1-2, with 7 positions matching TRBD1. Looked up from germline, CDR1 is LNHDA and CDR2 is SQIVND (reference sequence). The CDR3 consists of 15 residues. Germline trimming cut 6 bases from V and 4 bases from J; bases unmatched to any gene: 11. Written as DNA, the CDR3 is TGTGCCAGTAGGATGACAGGGAGTAGCCGCTATGGCTACACCTTC. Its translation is CASRMTGSSRYGYTF. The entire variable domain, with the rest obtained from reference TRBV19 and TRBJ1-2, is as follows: DGGITQSPKYLFRKEGQNVTLSCEQNLNHDAMYWYRQDPGQGLRLIYYSQIVNDFQKGDIAEGYSVSREKKESFPLTVTSAQKNPTAFYLCASRMTGSSRYGYTFGSGTRLTVV.

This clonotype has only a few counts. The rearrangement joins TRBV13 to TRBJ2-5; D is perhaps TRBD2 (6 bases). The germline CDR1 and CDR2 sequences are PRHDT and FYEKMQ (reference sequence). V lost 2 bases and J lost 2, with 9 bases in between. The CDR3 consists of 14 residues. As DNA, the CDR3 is TGTGCCAGCAGCTTAATGGGGGGACAAGAGACCCAGTACTTC. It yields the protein CASSLMGGQETQYF.

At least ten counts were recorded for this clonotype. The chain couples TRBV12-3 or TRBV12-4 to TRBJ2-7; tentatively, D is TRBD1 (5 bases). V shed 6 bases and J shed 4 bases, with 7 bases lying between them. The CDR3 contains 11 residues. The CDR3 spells CASSSGYEQYF. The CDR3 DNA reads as TGTGCCAGCAGCTCAGGGTACGAGCAGTACTTC.

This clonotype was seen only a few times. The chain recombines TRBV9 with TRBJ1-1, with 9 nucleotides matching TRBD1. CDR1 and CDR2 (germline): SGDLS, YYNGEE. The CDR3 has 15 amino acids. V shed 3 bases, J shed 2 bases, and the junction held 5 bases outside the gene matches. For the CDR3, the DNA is TGTGCCAGCAGCGCCACAGGGGGCCCTAACACTGAAGCTTTCTTT. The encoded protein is CASSATGGPNTEAFF. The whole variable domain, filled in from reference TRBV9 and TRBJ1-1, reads DSGVTQTPKHLITATGQRVTLRCSPRSGDLSVYWYQQSLDQGLQFLIQYYNGEERAKGNILERFSAQQFPDLHSELNLSSLELGDSALYFCASSATGGPNTEAFFGQGTRLTVV.